The 12 T cell receptor beta chains reported below all come from one sample, sequenced in a study of T cell responses to AZD1222 COVID-19 vaccine (dated by TCRdb to the early 2020s). Receptor amplification or capture employed the immunoSEQ multiplex PCR assay. Entries here come from immuneACCESS through TCRdb and include only in-frame sequences with V and J called. Some clones fail to appear in such tables; in the studies checked, an unresolved V gene covers under half of the shortfall, and the cause of the remainder is unknown. Counted in this sample were approximately 140,000 clones; around 83% of them appeared once. Of the sample, around 4.1% falls within the top ten clones. This specimen's time point label, per the study, means: baseline before first vaccination. The treatment or condition label here, explained by the study, means: meningococcal conjugate vaccine given as trial control. Specimen: peripheral blood, collected on day 0 of MenACWY control vaccination. These receptors were obtained from an adult in good health.

J is TRBJ2-3 and V is TRBV27, with D hard to call. The CDR3 consists of 17 residues. Per germline, CDR1 MNHEY and CDR2 SMNVEV (reference sequence). V lost 9 bases and J 3 bases, leaving 25 bases between the germline ends. The CDR3 nucleotides read TGTGCCAGGACCCCCACGCCTGGCGCGATGGGGACAGATACGCAGTATTTT. This encodes CARTPTPGAMGTDTQYF.

The rearrangement joins TRBV27 to TRBJ1-1; D gene uncertain. The CDR3 contains 14 residues. Trimming cost V 5 bases and J 6 bases, with 16 bases left between them. Per the germline V gene, CDR1 is MNHEY and CDR2 is SMNVEV (reference sequence). CDR3 in amino acids: CASSPPWVGAEAFF. CDR3 in DNA: TGTGCCAGCAGTCCCCCGTGGGTCGGGGCTGAAGCTTTCTTT.

About this clone itself: This CDR3 is also generated by other DNA sequences in the sample. The chain has TRBV3-1 (or the pseudogene TRBV3-2) and TRBJ1-5; D is undetermined. Trimming stripped 0 bases from V and 6 bases from J, with 6 bases between. This CDR3 region has 13 residues. Germline values: CDR1 LGHDT, CDR2 YNNKEL (reference sequence). CDR3 in DNA: TGTGCCAGCAGCCAAGACCGGGGTCAGCCCCAGCATTTT. The encoded protein is CASSQDRGQPQHF.

The rearrangement uses TRBV29-1 and TRBJ1-4; the D is unclear. The CDR3 has 13 amino acids. V lost 2 bases and J lost 4, with 8 bases in between. Germline V gene lookup returns CDR1 SQVTM and CDR2 ANQGSEA. In DNA form, the CDR3 reads TGCAGCGTTGAAAGGCTTCTTAATGAAAAACTGTTTTTT. This encodes CSVERLLNEKLFF. The variable domain in full, completed from reference TRBV29-1 and TRBJ1-4, reads SAVISQKPSRDICQRGTSLTIQCQVDSQVTMMFWYRQQPGQSLTLIATANQGSEATYESGFVIDKFPISRPNLTFSTLTVSNMSPEDSSIYLCSVERLLNEKLFFGSGTQLSVL.

The genes are TRBV12-5 and TRBJ1-5, with 7 nucleotides matching TRBD1. Germline CDR1 reads LGHNT; CDR2 reads FRNRAP. V was pared by 3 bases and J by 0 bases, with 5 bases of the junction left unmatched. The length of the CDR3 is 16 residues. The CDR3 loop reads CASGFRQGVSNQPQHF. CDR3 coding DNA: TGTGCTAGTGGTTTCCGACAGGGAGTTAGCAATCAGCCCCAGCATTTT.

The chain is built from TRBV24-1 and TRBJ1-5, with 10 nucleotides matching TRBD1. Trimming removed 11 bases from V and 3 bases from J; junction bases left unmatched: 12. The germline CDR1 and CDR2 sequences are KGHDR and SFDVKD. The CDR3 is 16 residues long. In DNA form, the CDR3 reads TGTGCCAGGACAGCCCGGACAGGGGGTTTCAATCAGCCCCAGCATTTT. Amino acids: CARTARTGGFNQPQHF.

The chain couples TRBV6-5 to TRBJ1-2, with 7 bases that match TRBD1. V gave up 5 bases and J gave up 0 bases; unmatched junction bases: 6. The germline V gene has CDR1 MNHEY and CDR2 SVGAGI. The length of the CDR3 is 15 residues. The CDR3 loop is CASSMTGPANYGYTF. The CDR3 nucleotides are TGTGCCAGCAGTATGACAGGGCCTGCTAACTATGGCTACACCTTC.

This clone showed up just a few times. J is TRBJ2-7 and V is TRBV6-1, with D perhaps matching TRBD1 (6 bases). Per the germline V gene, CDR1 is MNHNS and CDR2 is SASEGT. The V end was cut by 0 bases, the J end by 9 bases, with 9 bases between. This CDR3 is built from 12 residues. The CDR3 coding sequence is TGTGCCAGCAGTGAAGCCCAGACAGGGCAGTACGTC. Amino acids: CASSEAQTGQYV.

V usage is TRBV28 and J usage is TRBJ1-1, with 9 bases fitting TRBD1. The CDR3 has 16 amino acids. Germline V gives CDR1 MDHEN, CDR2 SYDVKM. The junction had 11 bases not matched to a gene; V was cut back by 6 bases and J by 3 bases. The CDR3: CASRAAGTGYDTEAFF. The CDR3 DNA is TGTGCCAGCAGGGCCGCCGGGACAGGGTATGACACTGAAGCTTTCTTT.

J is TRBJ2-3 and V is TRBV2, with 8 bases identical to TRBD2. Trimming took 4 bases from V and 2 from J; bases not matched to a gene: 5. Germline V gives CDR1 SNHLY, CDR2 FYNNEI. The CDR3 runs 15 residues. DNA of the CDR3: TGTGCCAGCAGTGTAGCGGGGCTCCCCACAGATACGCAGTATTTT. Translation gives CASSVAGLPTDTQYF.

The chain recombines TRBV10-1 with TRBJ2-5; 8 bases fit TRBD1. The length of the CDR3 is 13 residues. The ends lost 5 bases at V and 5 bases at J; junction bases unmatched: 4. Germline V gene sequence: CDR1 WNHNN, CDR2 SYGVQD (reference sequence). The CDR3 sequence: CASSTGGQETQYF. The CDR3 DNA sequence: TGCGCCAGCAGTACAGGGGGGCAGGAGACCCAGTACTTC.

V is TRBV2 and J is TRBJ1-6, with 7 nucleotides matching TRBD1. The V and J ends lost 4 bases and 5 bases, in that order; junction bases with no gene match: 2. Germline CDR1 SNHLY, CDR2 FYNNEI. This CDR3 is built from 14 residues. In DNA, the CDR3 is TGTGCCAGCAGTGGCGACAGGGATAATTCACCCCTCCACTTT. Protein sequence: CASSGDRDNSPLHF.